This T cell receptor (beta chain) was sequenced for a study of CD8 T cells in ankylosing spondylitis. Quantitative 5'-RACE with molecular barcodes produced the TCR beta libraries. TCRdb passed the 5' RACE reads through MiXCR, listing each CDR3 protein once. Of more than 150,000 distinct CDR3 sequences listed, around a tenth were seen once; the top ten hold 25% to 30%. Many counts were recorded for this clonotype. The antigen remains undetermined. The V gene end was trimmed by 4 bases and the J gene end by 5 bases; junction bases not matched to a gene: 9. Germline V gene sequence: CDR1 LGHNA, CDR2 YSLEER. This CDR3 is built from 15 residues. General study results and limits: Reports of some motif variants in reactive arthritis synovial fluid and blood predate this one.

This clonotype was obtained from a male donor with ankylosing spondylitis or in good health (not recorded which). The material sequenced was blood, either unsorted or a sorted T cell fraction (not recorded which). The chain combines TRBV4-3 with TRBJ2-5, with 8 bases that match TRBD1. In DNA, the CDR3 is TGCGCCAGCAGCCCTGGACAGGGAGAGGGGGAGACCCAGTACTTC. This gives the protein CASSPGQGEGETQYF.